A single sample is the source of the 3 T cell receptor beta chains below, sequenced in a study of T-cell reconstitution after alpha-beta-depleted transplantation in children (dated by TCRdb to between 2015 and 2016). The protocol used for the library was PCR. The sequencing machine was an Illumina HiSeq 2500. Molecular barcoding was employed in the preparation of TCR libraries, with unique molecular identifiers being used to normalize TCRbeta repertoire quantification. Using fastp trimming at Q25 and MiXCR clonotype assembly, TCRdb reanalyzed the public sequencing data and kept in-frame beta chains. Identical CDR3 protein sequences are pooled into one entry, listed with their most common genes and DNA. In this sample the table shows some 590,000 distinct CDR3 sequences, 10% to 13% of which occur a single time. The ten largest account for about 4.3% of the sample. The source was PBMCs from the stem cell graft donor, collected from the stem cell graft. These TCRs come from a human donor who donated a stem cell graft to a child with acute myeloid leukemia.

This clonotype has a count of ten or more. The rearrangement links TRBV20-1 to TRBJ1-5; maybe TRBD1 (6 bases). This CDR3 region has 14 residues. Per germline, CDR1 DFQATT and CDR2 SNEGSKA (reference sequence). V was trimmed by 7 bases and J by 5 bases, leaving 18 bases between them. The CDR3 here is CSVMGGRRDQPQHF. CDR3 nucleotides: TGCAGTGTGATGGGGGGGCGGAGGGATCAGCCCCAGCATTTT.

The chain joins TRBV29-1 to TRBJ2-1; 9 positions match TRBD1. Looked up from germline, CDR1 is SQVTM and CDR2 is ANQGSEA. The length of the CDR3 is 16 residues. The ends lost 3 bases at V and 7 bases at J; junction bases unmatched: 13. The CDR3 reads CSVEALWTGVVNEQFF. CDR3 DNA: TGCAGCGTTGAGGCGTTGTGGACAGGGGTTGTAAATGAGCAGTTCTTC.

Only a few counts were recorded for this clonotype. The chain combines TRBV24-1 with TRBJ1-2, with D possibly matching TRBD1 (6 bases). CDR1 and CDR2 from the germline V gene are KGHDR and SFDVKD. Trimming left V 7 bases short and J 2 bases short, with 7 bases between. The CDR3 runs 12 residues. The CDR3 region has the DNA TGTGCCACCAGCGACAGGAACTATGGCTACACCTTC. Translation: CATSDRNYGYTF.